Listed here is a single T cell receptor beta chain. Study processing details: Reference gene primers were amplified, and this amplification served to estimate nucleated cell counts. Measured with immunoSEQ multiplex PCR; TCRdb has only the in-frame clones, and not every one. The V and J calls and the clone size are those of that table, but D and trimming were determined from the DNA. The table shows under 250,000 clones, with roughly 82% occurring only once. This entry comes from a study of blood T cell repertoires in COVID-19. Study overall: PBMCs, B-cell-depleted T cells, or T cells were the source of the cDNA or gDNA that made up the material.

Germline V gene data show CDR1 as ENHRY and CDR2 as SYGVKD. V was clipped by 4 bases and J by 6 bases, with 13 bases between them. CDR3 length equals 14 residues. The sequence was collected from a woman between 65 and 79 years old with acute or convalescent COVID-19. This chain uses TRBV10-3 with TRBJ1-5; D perhaps matches TRBD1 (6 bases). The sample taken for sequencing was peripheral blood. CDR3 in DNA: TGTGCCATCAGTGGTGGGCAGGGGAGTCAGCCCCAGCATTTT. Its protein product is CAISGGQGSQPQHF.